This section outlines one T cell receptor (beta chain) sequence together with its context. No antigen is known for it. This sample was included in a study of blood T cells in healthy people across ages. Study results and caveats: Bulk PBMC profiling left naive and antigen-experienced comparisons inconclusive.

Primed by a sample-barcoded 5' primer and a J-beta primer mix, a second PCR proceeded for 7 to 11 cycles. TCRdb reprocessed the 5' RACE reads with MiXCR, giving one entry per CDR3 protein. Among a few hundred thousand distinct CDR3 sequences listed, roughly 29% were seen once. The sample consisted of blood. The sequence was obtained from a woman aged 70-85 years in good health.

Here the CDR3 reads CASSQQGARTDTQYF. The CDR3 nucleotides read TGCGCCAGCAGCCAACAGGGGGCGCGGACAGATACGCAGTATTTT. The chain carries TRBV5-1 and TRBJ2-3; 9 nucleotides line up with TRBD1. The ends lost 4 bases at V and 3 bases at J; junction bases unmatched: 6. Germline CDR1 is SGHRS and CDR2 is YFSETQ. The CDR3 sequence is 15 residues long.